This entry is about one T cell receptor beta chain. Its antigen is not known. These data belong to a study of shared clonotypes between healthy human individuals. Regarding the study as a whole: In this cohort, only blood was sampled, and tissue repertoires likely differ.

The CDR3 runs to 15 residues. Trimming took 2 bases from V and 3 from J; bases not matched to a gene: 4. Germline CDR1 and CDR2: MGHRA and YSYEKL. CD45RO-negative, CCR7-positively selected cells formed the naive CD8 fraction, excluding terminally differentiated effector memory CD45RA+ cells. Donors, healthy HIV-negative adults, lacked recent acute infections or vaccinations. Donors, without exception, were Caucasian adults residing in Nashville, Tennessee. TCRdb's table, derived via immunoSEQ multiplex PCR, lists solely in-frame clones and lacks some. This table has roughly 810,000 clones, roughly 96% appearing once.

This clonotype was sampled from a man under 40 in good health. The gene calls are TRBV4-1 and TRBJ1-2; 9 bases are shared with TRBD1. Sequences were obtained from naive CD8+ T cells sorted from blood. This CDR3 reads CASSQSRQGDYGYTF. The CDR3 DNA sequence: TGCGCCAGCAGCCAAAGCCGACAGGGGGACTATGGCTACACCTTC.